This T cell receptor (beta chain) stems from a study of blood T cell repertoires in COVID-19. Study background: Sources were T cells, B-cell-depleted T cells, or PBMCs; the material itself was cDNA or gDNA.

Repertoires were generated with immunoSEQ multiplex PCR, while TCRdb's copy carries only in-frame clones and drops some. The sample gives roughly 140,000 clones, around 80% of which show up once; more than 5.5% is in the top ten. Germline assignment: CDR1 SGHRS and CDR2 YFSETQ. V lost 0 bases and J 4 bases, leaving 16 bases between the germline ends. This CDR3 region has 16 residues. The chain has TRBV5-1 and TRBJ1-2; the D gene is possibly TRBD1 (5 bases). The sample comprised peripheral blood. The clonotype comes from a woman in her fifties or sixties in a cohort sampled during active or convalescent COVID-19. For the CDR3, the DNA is TGCGCCAGCAGCTTGGTTTCCCGGGCAGGGTTCTATGGCTACACCTTC. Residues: CASSLVSRAGFYGYTF.